This T cell receptor beta chain comes out of a study of post-analysis software for immune sequencing data. Study-level findings and limits: Multiple sclerosis was associated with a significant reduction in normalized Chao1 diversity relative to controls. Strong same-batch co-clustering of samples appeared with F measure clustering.

Prepared libraries of TCR beta cDNA carried unique molecular identifiers. Around 450,000 cDNA molecules were recovered from an input of 1 to 10 million T cells. In TCRdb, the PCR reads were re-called with MiXCR into one record per CDR3 protein. The top ten hold roughly 4.4% of the sample, which has about 820,000 distinct CDR3 sequences, about 50% seen once. In regard to this clonotype: Its antigen is not identified.

The sequence was obtained from a girl between 10 and 17 years old with multiple sclerosis. Material for sequencing was blood.

The CDR3 DNA reads as TGTGCCAGCAGTTACGGTGGGGCCAGTAACTATGGCTACACCTTC. Encoded protein: CASSYGGASNYGYTF. V gene TRBV6-5 combines with J gene TRBJ1-2, with a tentative D call TRBD1 (5 bases). This CDR3 is 15 amino acids long. Germline V gene data show CDR1 as MNHEY and CDR2 as SVGAGI. Trimming left V 2 bases short and J 1 base short, with 11 bases between.